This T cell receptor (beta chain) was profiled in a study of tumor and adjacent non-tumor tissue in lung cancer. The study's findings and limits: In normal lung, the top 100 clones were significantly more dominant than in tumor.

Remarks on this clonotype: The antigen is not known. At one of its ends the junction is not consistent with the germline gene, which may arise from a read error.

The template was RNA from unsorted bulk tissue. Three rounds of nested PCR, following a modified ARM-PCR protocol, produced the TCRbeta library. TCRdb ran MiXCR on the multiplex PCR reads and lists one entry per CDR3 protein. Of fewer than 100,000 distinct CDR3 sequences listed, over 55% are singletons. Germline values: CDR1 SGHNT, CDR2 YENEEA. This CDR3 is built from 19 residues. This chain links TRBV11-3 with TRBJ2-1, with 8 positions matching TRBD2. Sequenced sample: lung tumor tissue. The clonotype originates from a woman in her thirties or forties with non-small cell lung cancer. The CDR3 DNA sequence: TGTGCCAGCAGCTCTATCCCTTCCCATAGGCGGGGGGCTTACAATGAGCGGTTCTTC. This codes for CASSSIPSHRRGAYNERFF.